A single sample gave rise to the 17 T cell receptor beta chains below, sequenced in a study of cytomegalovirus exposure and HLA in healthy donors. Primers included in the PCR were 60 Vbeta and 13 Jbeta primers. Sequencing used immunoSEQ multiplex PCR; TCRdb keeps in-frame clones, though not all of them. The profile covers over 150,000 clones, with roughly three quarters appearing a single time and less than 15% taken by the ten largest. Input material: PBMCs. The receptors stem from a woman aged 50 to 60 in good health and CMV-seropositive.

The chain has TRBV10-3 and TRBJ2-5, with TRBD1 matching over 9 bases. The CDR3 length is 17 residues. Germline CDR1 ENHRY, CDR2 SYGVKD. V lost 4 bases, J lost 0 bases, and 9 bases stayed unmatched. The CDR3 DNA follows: TGTGCCATCAGTGGGGGACAGGGAGGGACGTACCAAGAGACCCAGTACTTC. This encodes CAISGGQGGTYQETQYF.

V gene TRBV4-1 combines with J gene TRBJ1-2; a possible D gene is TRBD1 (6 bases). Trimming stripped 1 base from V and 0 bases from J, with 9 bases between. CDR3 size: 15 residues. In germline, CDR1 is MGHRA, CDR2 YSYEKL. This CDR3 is CASSQAGQSNYGYTF. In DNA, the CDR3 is TGCGCCAGCAGCCAAGCCGGACAGTCTAACTATGGCTACACCTTC.

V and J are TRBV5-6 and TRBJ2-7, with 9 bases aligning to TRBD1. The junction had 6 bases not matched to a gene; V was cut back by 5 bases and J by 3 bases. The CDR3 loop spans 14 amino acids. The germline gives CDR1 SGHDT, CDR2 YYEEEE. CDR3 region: CASSPLDRGYEQYF. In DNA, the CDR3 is TGTGCCAGCAGTCCCCTGGACAGGGGCTACGAGCAGTACTTC.

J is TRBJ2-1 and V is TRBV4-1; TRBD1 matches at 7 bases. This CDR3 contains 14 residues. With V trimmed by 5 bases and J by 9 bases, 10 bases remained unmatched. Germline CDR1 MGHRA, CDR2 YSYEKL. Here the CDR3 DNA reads TGCGCCAGCAGCTCGCCGGGACAGCAAGTTGAGCAGTTCTTC. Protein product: CASSSPGQQVEQFF.

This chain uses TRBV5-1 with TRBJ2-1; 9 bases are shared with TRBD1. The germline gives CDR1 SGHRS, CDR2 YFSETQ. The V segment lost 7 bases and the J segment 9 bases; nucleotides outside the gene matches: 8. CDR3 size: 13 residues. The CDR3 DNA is TGCGCCAGCCCCTCCAGGACAGGGGTTGAGCAGTTCTTC. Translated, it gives CASPSRTGVEQFF.

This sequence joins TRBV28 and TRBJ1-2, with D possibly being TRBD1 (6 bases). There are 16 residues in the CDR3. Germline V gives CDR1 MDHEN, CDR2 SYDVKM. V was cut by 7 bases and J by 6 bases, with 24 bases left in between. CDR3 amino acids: CASNSEGSRGGHGYTF. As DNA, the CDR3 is TGTGCCAGCAATAGCGAGGGGTCCCGAGGGGGTCATGGCTACACCTTC.

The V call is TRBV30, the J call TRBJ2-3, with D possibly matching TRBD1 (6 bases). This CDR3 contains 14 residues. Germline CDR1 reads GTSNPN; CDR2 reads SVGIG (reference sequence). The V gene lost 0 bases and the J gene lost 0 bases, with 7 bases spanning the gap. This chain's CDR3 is CAWSVGASTDTQYF. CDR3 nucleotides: TGTGCCTGGAGTGTGGGGGCTAGCACAGATACGCAGTATTTT.

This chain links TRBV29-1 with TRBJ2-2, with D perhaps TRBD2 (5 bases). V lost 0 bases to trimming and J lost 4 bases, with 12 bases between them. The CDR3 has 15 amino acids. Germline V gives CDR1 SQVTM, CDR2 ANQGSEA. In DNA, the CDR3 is TGCAGCGTTGAAGATCTACGGGGTGCCACCGGGGAGCTGTTTTTT. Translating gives CSVEDLRGATGELFF.

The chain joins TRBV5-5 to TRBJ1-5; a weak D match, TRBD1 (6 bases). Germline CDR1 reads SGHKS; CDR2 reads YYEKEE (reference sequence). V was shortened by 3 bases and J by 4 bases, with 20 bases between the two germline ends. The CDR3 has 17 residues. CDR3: CASSWAPQGSQNQPQHF. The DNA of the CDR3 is TGTGCCAGCAGCTGGGCACCCCAGGGGTCCCAGAATCAGCCCCAGCATTTT.

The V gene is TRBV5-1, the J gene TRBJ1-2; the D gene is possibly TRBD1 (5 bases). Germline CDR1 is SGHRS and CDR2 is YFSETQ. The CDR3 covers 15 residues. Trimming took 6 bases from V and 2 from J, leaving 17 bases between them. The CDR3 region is CASNQGGTLNYGYTF. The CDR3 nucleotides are TGCGCCAGCAACCAGGGAGGGACTCTGAACTATGGCTACACCTTC.

The CDR3 reads CASSSLGQGDYNEQFF. Here the CDR3 DNA reads TGTGCCAGCAGTTCTCTCGGACAGGGGGATTACAATGAGCAGTTCTTC. The chain couples TRBV27 to TRBJ2-1; 10 nucleotides agree with TRBD1. Per the germline V gene, CDR1 is MNHEY and CDR2 is SMNVEV (reference sequence). The CDR3 has 16 residues. With V trimmed by 4 bases and J by 4 bases, 7 bases remained unmatched.

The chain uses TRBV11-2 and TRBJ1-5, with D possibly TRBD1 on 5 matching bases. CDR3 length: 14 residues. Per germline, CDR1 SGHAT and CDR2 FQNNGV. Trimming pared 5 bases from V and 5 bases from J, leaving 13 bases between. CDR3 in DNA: TGTGCCAGCAGCCCTTCCCGGGGGGATCAGCCCCAGCATTTT. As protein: CASSPSRGDQPQHF.

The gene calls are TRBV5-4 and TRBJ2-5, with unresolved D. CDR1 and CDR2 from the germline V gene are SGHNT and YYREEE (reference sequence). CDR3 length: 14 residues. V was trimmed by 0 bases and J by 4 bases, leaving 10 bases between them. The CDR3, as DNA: TGTGCCAGCAGCTTGGACAGCCTTAGAGAGACCCAGTACTTC. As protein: CASSLDSLRETQYF.

CDR3 sequence reads: CSVDLGREKLFF. DNA of the CDR3: TGCAGCGTTGATCTTGGGCGAGAAAAACTGTTTTTT. V is TRBV29-1 and J is TRBJ1-4; no reliable D call. Germline-derived CDR1 and CDR2 are SQVTM and ANQGSEA. The V gene lost 3 bases and the J gene lost 8 bases, with 10 bases spanning the gap. The CDR3 runs to 12 residues.

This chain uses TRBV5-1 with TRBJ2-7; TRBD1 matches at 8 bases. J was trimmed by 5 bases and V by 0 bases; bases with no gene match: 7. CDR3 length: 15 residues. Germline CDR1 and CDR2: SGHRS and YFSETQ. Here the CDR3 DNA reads TGCGCCAGCAGCTTGGCCGGGCAGGGGGCGAACGAGCAGTACTTC. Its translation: CASSLAGQGANEQYF.

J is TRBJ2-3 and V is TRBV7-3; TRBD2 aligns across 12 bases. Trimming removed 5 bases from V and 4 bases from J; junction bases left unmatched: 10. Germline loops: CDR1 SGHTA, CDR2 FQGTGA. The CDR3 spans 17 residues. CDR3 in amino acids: CASSNGLAGLSADTQYF. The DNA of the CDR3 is TGTGCCAGCAGCAACGGACTAGCGGGGCTCTCCGCAGATACGCAGTATTTT.

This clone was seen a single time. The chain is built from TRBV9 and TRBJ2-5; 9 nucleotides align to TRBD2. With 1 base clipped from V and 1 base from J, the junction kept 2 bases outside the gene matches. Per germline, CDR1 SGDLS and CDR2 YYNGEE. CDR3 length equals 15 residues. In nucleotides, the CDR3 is TGTGCCAGCAGCGTATCAGCGGGGGGCCAAGAGACCCAGTACTTC. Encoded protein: CASSVSAGGQETQYF.